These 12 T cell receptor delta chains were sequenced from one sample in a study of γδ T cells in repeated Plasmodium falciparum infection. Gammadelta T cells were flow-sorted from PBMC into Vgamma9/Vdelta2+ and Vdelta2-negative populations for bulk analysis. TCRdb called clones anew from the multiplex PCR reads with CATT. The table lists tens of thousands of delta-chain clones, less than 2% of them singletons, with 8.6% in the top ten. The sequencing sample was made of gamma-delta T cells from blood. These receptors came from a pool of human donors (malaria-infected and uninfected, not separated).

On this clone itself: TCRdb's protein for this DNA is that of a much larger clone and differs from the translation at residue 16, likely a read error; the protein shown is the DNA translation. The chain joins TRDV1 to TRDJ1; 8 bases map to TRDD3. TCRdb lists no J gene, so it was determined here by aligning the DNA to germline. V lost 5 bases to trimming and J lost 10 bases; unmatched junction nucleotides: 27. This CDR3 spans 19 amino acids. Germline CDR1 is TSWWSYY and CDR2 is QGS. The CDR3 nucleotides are TGTGCTCTTGGGCTGAAAGGCCGGGAGCACTGGGGGCCCACCCATAGACTCATCTTT. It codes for CALGLKGREHWGPTHRLIF.

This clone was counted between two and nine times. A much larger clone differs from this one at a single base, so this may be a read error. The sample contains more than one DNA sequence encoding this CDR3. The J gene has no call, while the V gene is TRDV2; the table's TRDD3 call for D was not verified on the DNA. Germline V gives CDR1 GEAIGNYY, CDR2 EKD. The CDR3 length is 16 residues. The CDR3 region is CACLLLGDKSGDKLIF. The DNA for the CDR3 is TGTGCCTGTTTGCTACTGGGGGATAAATCGGGCGATAAGCTCATCTTT.

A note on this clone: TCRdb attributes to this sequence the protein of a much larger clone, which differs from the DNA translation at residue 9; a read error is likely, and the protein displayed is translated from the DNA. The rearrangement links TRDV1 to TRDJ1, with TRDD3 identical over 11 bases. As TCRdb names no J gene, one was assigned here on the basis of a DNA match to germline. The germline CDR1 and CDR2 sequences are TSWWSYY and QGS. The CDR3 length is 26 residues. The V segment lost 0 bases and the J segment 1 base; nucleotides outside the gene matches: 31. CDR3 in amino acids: CALGELVPNLLLLGDNEGAGTDKLIF. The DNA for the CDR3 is TGTGCTCTTGGGGAACTGGTCCCAAACCTTCTCTTACTGGGGGATAATGAGGGTGCGGGCACCGATAAACTCATCTTT.

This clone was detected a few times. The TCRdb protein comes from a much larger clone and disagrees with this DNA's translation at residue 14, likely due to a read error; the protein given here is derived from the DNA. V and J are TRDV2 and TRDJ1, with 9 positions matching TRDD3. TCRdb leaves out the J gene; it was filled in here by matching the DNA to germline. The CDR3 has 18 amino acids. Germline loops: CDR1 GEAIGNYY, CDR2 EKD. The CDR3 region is CACDTVGLLGEDTNKLIF. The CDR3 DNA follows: TGTGCCTGTGACACCGTGGGCTTACTGGGGGAAGACACCAATAAACTCATCTTT.

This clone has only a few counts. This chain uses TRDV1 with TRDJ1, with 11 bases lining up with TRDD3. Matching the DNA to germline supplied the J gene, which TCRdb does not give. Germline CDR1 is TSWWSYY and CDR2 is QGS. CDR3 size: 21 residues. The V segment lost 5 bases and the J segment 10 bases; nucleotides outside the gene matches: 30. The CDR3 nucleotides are TGTGCTCTTGGGAAAGGACATCCTACCCCACTGGGGGATATGCCCCGGGGGAGACTCATCTTT. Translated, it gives CALGKGHPTPLGDMPRGRLIF.

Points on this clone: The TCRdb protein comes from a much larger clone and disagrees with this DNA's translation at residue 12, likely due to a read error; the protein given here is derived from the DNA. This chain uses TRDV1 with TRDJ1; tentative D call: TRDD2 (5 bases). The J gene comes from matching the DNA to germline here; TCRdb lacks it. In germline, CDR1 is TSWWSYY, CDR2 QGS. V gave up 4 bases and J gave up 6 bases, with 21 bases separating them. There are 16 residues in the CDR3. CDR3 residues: CALGGPGGNFPYKLIF. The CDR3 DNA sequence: TGTGCTCTTGGGGGACCGGGCGGGAACTTCCCCTATAAACTCATCTTT.

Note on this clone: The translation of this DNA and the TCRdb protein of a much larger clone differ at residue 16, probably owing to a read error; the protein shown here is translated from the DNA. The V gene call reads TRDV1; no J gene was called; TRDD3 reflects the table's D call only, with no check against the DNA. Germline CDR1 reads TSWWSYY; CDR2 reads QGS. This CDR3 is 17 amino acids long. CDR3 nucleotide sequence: TGTGCTCTTGGGACTTCCTACTGGGGGATACGGGTCGATAAACTCACCTTT. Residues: CALGTSYWGIRVDKLTF.

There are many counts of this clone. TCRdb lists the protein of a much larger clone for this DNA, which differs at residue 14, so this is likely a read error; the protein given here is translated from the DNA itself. The CDR3 nucleotides read TGTGCTCTTGGGGAAGGACGACAAGCGACGAAAGGGGAGCCCGATAAACTCATCTTT. Encoded protein: CALGEGRQATKGEPDKLIF. The chain couples TRDV1 to TRDJ1; tentatively, D is TRDD3 (5 bases). V was pared by 2 bases and J by 3 bases, with 25 bases between. Germline V CDR1 and CDR2: TSWWSYY, QGS. CDR3 length: 19 residues.

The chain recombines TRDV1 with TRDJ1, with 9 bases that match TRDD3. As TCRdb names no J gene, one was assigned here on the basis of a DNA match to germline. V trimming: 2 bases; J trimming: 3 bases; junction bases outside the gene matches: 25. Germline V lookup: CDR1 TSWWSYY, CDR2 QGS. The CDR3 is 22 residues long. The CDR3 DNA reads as TGTGCTCTTGGGGAAGGGTCTCCCTGCTACGTTACTGGGGGACTCACCTCCGATAAACTCATCTTT. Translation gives CALGEGSPCYVTGGLTSDKLIF.

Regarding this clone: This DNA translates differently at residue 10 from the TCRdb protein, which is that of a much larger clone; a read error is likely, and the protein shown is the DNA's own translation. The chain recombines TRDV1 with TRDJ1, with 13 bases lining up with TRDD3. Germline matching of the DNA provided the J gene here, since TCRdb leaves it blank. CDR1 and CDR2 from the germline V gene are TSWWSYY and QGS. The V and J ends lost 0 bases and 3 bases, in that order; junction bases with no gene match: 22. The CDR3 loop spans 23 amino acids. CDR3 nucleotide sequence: TGTGCTCTTGGGGAACTCGGACCTACCAGCTACTGGGGGATACGTTCGGCCGCCGATAAACTCATCTTT. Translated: CALGELGPTSYWGIRSAADKLIF.

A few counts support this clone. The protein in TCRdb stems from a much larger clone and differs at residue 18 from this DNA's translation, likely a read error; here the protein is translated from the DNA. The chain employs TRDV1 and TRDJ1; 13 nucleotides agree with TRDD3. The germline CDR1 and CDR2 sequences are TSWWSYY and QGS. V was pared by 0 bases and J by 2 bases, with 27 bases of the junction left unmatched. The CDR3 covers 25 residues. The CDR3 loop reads CALGELKLLRLLGDTRIPKTDKLIF. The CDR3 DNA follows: TGTGCTCTTGGGGAACTTAAACTCCTACGGTTACTGGGGGATACGCGTATCCCAAAGACCGATAAACTCATCTTT.

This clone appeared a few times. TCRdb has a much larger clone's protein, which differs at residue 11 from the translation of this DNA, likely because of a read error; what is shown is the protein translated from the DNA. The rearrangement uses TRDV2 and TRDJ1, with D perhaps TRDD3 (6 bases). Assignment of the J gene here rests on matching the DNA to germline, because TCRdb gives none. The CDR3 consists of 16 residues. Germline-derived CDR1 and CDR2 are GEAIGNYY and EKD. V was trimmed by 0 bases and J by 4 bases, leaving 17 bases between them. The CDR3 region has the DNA TGTGCCTGTGACACCTTGGGGGCCTACCACATCGATAAACTCATCTTT. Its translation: CACDTLGAYHIDKLIF.